The clone carrying this TCR beta chain was detected only a few times. Assay used: immunoSEQ multiplex PCR; TCRdb lists only in-frame clones, some missing. The data show about 60,000 clones, approximately 78% seen once. Trimming took 1 base from V and 4 from J; bases not matched to a gene: 8. The CDR3 runs 17 residues. Germline loops: CDR1 MDHEN, CDR2 SYDVKM. Everyone who took part was about 18 to 90 years old, and they came from about two dozen US areas. Clinical history reported by participants formed the basis on which cohorts were assigned. This sample is part of a study of blood T cell repertoires in COVID-19. As for the study in general: Specimens from acute and convalescent COVID-19 originated in the United States, Italy and Spain. PBMCs, B-cell-depleted T cells, or T cells provided the cDNA or gDNA that made up the material.

The V and J genes are TRBV28 and TRBJ2-7, with TRBD2 matching 12 bases. The sequenced sample was PBMCs or T cells enriched from blood (not recorded which). The TCR sequence derives from a middle-aged woman with acute COVID-19. The CDR3 loop is CASSLSGLAGARYEQYF. In DNA form, the CDR3 reads TGTGCCAGCAGTTTATCGGGACTAGCGGGTGCCCGATACGAGCAGTACTTC.